Below, 9 T cell receptor beta chains from the same sample are listed, as sequenced in a study of blood T cell repertoires in COVID-19 (dated by TCRdb to the early 2020s). The library was generated by the immunoSEQ multiplex PCR assay. TCRdb holds this immuneACCESS table with in-frame rearrangements only. Some clones are missing; in checked studies, unresolved V genes explain under half, and the rest has no known cause. The sample table shows about 250,000 clones, and 85% to 90% are seen once. Of the sample, roughly 8.6% falls within the top ten clones. The specimen was PBMCs or T cells enriched from blood (not recorded which). These receptors were taken from a man in his forties who had recovered from COVID-19.

The rearrangement links TRBV7-2 to TRBJ1-2; no clear D. CDR1 and CDR2 (germline): SGHTA, FQGNSA. The V end lost 2 bases, the J end lost 5 bases, and 12 bases lay between the germline ends. This CDR3 is built from 14 residues. CDR3 in amino acids: CASSLILARYGYTF. The CDR3 region has the DNA TGTGCCAGCAGCTTAATTCTCGCGCGGTATGGCTACACCTTC.

This clone was seen a single time. The chain uses TRBV11-3 and TRBJ1-4, with D unresolved. The V end lost 5 bases, the J end lost 0 bases, and 10 bases lay between the germline ends. Germline V lookup: CDR1 SGHNT, CDR2 YENEEA. The CDR3 loop spans 15 amino acids. This chain's CDR3 is CASSGRSATNEKLFF. As DNA, the CDR3 is TGTGCCAGCAGCGGCCGGAGTGCAACTAATGAAAAACTGTTTTTT.

The CDR3 is CASSYEGPVSYEQYF. The DNA of the CDR3 is TGTGCCAGCAGTTACGAGGGTCCGGTCTCCTACGAGCAGTACTTC. The chain carries TRBV6-7 and TRBJ2-7; D is possibly TRBD2 (5 bases). TRBV6-7 is known as an ORF, though its function is uncertain. V was shortened by 2 bases and J by 0 bases, with 11 bases between the two germline ends. CDR3 length: 15 residues.

This clone was observed a few times. This rearrangement joins TRBV19 to TRBJ2-7; a weak D match, TRBD1 (7 bases). CDR1 LNHDA and CDR2 SQIVND come from the germline V gene (reference sequence). The CDR3 is 15 amino acids. V was trimmed by 3 bases and J by 4 bases, leaving 16 bases between them. This chain's CDR3 is CASSIRRGPGYEQYF. As DNA, the CDR3 is TGTGCCAGTAGTATTCGGAGGGGGCCCGGGTACGAGCAGTACTTC. The full variable domain, with the rest looked up from reference TRBV19 and TRBJ2-7, is DGGITQSPKYLFRKEGQNVTLSCEQNLNHDAMYWYRQDPGQGLRLIYYSQIVNDFQKGDIAEGYSVSREKKESFPLTVTSAQKNPTAFYLCASSIRRGPGYEQYFGPGTRLTVT.

The chain uses TRBV6-5 and TRBJ2-7; 9 nucleotides line up with TRBD1. The CDR3 length is 15 residues. Looked up from germline, CDR1 is MNHEY and CDR2 is SVGAGI. J was trimmed by 5 bases and V by 2 bases; bases with no gene match: 7. The CDR3 loop is CASSYLGTGRDEQYF. CDR3 sequence (DNA): TGTGCCAGCAGTTACCTCGGGACAGGGCGTGACGAGCAGTACTTC.

The chain carries TRBV27 and TRBJ1-1; no reliable D call. The V gene's germline CDR1 is MNHEY and CDR2 SMNVEV (reference sequence). This CDR3 is 14 amino acids long. V was shortened by 6 bases and J by 2 bases, with 13 bases between the two germline ends. DNA of the CDR3: TGTGCCAGCAGCTTGACATTTTATAACACTGAAGCTTTCTTT. Protein product: CASSLTFYNTEAFF.

This rearrangement joins TRBV7-3 to TRBJ2-3, with 8 nucleotides matching TRBD2. This CDR3 has 17 amino acids. Germline CDR1 is SGHTA and CDR2 is FQGTGA. V trimming: 1 base; J trimming: 3 bases; junction bases outside the gene matches: 9. CDR3 loop: CASSLRPGLEKTDTQYF. The DNA for the CDR3 is TGTGCCAGCAGCTTAAGGCCGGGACTAGAGAAGACAGATACGCAGTATTTT.

The rearrangement links TRBV6-5 to TRBJ2-4; TRBD2 matches at 11 bases. The junction had 4 bases not matched to a gene; V was cut back by 6 bases and J by 6 bases. Germline V gives CDR1 MNHEY, CDR2 SVGAGI. The CDR3 loop spans 14 amino acids. The CDR3 here is CASRLAGAGNIQYF. For the CDR3, the DNA is TGTGCCAGCAGACTAGCGGGGGCCGGAAACATTCAGTACTTC.

The gene calls are TRBV19 and TRBJ2-4; possible D gene TRBD2, 6 bases. The V and J ends lost 0 bases and 8 bases respectively, with 11 bases between them. The CDR3 runs 14 residues. Germline V lookup: CDR1 LNHDA, CDR2 SQIVND (reference sequence). The CDR3 protein is CASSIDLSGDIQYF. DNA for the CDR3: TGTGCCAGTAGTATAGATCTTTCGGGGGACATTCAGTACTTC.